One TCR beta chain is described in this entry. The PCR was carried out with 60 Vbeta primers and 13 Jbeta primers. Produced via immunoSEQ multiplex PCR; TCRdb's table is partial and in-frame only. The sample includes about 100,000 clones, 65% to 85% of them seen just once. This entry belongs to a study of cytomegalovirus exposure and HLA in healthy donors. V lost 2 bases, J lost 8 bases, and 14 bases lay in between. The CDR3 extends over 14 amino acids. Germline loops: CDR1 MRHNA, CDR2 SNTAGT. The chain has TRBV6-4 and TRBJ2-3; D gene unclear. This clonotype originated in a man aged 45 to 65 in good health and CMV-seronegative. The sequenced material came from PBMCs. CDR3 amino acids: CASSDDHGWSTQYF. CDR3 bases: TGTGCCAGCAGTGACGATCATGGATGGAGTACGCAGTATTTT.